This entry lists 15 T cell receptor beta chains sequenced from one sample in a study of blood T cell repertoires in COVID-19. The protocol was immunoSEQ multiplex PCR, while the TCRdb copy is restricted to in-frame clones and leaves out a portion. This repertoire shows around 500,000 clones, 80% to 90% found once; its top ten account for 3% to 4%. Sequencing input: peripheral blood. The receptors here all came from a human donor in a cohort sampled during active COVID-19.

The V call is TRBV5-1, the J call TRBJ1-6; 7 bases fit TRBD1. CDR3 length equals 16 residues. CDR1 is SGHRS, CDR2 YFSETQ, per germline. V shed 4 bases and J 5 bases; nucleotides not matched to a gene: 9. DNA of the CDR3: TGCGCCAGCAGCCCGGGAGCCGGGACAGATAATTCACCCCTCCACTTT. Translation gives CASSPGAGTDNSPLHF.

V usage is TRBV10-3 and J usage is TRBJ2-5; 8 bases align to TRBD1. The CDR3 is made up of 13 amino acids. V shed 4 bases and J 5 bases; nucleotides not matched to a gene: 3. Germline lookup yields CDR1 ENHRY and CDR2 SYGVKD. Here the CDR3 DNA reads TGTGCCATCAGTGCAGGGGGCCAGGAGACCCAGTACTTC. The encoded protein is CAISAGGQETQYF.

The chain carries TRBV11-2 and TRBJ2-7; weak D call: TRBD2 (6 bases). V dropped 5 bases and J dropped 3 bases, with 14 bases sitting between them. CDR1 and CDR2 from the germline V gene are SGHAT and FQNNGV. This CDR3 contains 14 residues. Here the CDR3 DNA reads TGTGCCAGCAGCATTACGGGAGTCCGCTACGAGCAGTACTTC. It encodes CASSITGVRYEQYF.

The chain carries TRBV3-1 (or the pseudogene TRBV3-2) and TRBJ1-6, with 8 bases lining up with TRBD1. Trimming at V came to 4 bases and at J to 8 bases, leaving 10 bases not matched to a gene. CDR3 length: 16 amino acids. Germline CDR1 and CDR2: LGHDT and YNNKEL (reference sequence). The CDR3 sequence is CASSRGRDRLDSPLHF. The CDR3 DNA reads TGTGCCAGCAGCCGAGGCCGGGACAGGTTAGATTCACCCCTCCACTTT.

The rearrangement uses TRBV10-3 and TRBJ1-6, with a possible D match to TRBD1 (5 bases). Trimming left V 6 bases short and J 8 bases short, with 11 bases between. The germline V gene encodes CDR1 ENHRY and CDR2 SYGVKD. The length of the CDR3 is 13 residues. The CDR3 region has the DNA TGTGCCATCAGAGGAGGGGCTGATTCACCCCTCCACTTT. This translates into CAIRGGADSPLHF.

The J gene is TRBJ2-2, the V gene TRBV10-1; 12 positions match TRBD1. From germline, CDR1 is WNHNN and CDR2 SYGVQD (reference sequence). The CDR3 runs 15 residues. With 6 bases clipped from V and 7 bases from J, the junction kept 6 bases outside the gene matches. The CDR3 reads CASRAGTGGIGELFF. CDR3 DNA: TGCGCCAGCAGGGCCGGGACAGGGGGCATCGGGGAGCTGTTTTTT.

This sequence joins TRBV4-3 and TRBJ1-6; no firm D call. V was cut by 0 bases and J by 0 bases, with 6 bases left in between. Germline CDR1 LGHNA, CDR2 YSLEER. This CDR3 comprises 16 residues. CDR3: CASSQDTSSYNSPLHF. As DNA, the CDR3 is TGCGCCAGCAGCCAAGACACAAGCTCCTATAATTCACCCCTCCACTTT.

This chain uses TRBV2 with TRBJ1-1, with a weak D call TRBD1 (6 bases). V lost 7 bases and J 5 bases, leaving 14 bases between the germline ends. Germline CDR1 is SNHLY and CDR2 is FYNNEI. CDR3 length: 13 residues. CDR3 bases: TGTGCCAGCAACATACAGGGTAGGACTGAAGCTTTCTTT. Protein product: CASNIQGRTEAFF.

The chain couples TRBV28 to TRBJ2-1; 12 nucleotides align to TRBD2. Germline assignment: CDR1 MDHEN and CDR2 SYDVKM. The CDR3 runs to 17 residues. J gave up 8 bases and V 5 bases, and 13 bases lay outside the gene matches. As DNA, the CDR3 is TGTGCCAGCAGTCCTTGGACTAGCGGGAAAACTCACCATGAGCAGTTCTTC. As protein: CASSPWTSGKTHHEQFF. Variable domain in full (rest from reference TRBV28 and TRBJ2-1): DVKVTQSSRYLVKRTGEKVFLECVQDMDHENMFWYRQDPGLGLRLIYFSYDVKMKEKGDIPEGYSVSREKKERFSLILESASTNQTSMYLCASSPWTSGKTHHEQFFGPGTRLTVL.

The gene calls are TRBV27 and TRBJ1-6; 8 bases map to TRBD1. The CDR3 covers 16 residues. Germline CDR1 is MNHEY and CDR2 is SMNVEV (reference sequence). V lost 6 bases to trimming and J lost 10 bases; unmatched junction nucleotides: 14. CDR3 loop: CASSLPGGRVGSPLHF. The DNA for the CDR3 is TGTGCCAGCAGCCTCCCAGGGGGCAGGGTAGGCTCACCCCTCCACTTT.

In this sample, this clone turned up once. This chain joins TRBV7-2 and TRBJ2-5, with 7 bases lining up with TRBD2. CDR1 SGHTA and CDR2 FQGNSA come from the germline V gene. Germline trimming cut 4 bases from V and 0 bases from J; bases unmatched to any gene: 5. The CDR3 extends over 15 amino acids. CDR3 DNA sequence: TGTGCCAGCAGCTCAATGCGGGGGTACCAAGAGACCCAGTACTTC. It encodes CASSSMRGYQETQYF.

CDR3 residues: CASSKTPLEETQYF. CDR3 DNA: TGTGCCAGCAGCAAGACACCTCTTGAAGAGACCCAGTACTTC. V and J are TRBV25-1 and TRBJ2-5; D not certain. The length of the CDR3 is 14 residues. Germline V CDR1 and CDR2: MGHDK, SYGVNS. Trimming pared 6 bases from V and 3 bases from J, leaving 14 bases between.

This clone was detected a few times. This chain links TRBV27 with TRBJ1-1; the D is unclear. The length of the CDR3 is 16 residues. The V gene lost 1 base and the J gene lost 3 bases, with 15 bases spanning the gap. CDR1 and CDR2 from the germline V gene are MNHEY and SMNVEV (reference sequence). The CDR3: CASSLYRGAGYTEAFF. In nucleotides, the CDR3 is TGTGCCAGCAGTTTATACCGGGGAGCAGGTTACACTGAAGCTTTCTTT.

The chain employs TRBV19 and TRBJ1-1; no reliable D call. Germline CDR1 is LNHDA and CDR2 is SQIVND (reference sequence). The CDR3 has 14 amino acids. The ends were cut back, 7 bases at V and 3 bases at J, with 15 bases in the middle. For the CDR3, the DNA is TGTGCCAGTACCCCTCGGTACTCCGACACTGAAGCTTTCTTT. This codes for CASTPRYSDTEAFF.

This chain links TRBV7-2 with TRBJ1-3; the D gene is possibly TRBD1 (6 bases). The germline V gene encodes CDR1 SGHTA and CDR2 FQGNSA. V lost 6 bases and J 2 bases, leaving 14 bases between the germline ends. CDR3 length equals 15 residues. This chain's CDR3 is CASSFQQGPGNTIYF. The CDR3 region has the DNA TGTGCCAGCAGTTTTCAACAGGGCCCTGGAAACACCATATATTTT.